Presented here are 8 T cell receptor delta chains from one specimen sequenced in a study of γδ T cells in repeated Plasmodium falciparum infection. TCRdb reanalyzed the multiplex PCR reads using CATT. The profile shows 90,000 to 95,000 delta-chain clones, 0.85% to 1% of them singletons. Vgamma9/Vdelta2+ and Vdelta2-negative gammadelta T cells were flow-sorted from PBMC for bulk sequencing. Sequencing was performed on gamma-delta T cells from blood. All receptors come from a pool of human donors (malaria-infected and uninfected, not separated).

This clone was recorded a few times. A read error likely explains this, since a far larger clone differs by one base. Other DNA sequences within the sample encode an identical CDR3. The chain links TRDV1 to TRDJ1; TRDD3 aligns across 7 bases. This CDR3 has 18 amino acids. Germline CDR1 is TSWWSYY and CDR2 is QGS. The CDR3 sequence is CALGSYRSIWGPLDKLIF. DNA for the CDR3: TGTGCTCTTGGGTCTTACCGTTCCATCTGGGGGCCACTCGATAAGCTCATCTTT.

This clone was counted ten times or more. A far larger clone differs by one base, so this is likely a read error. The same CDR3 can be traced to other DNA sequences in this sample. V and J are TRDV2 and TRDJ1; 11 bases are shared with TRDD3. No J gene is reported in TCRdb; it was inferred here by comparing the DNA with germline. The CDR3 runs 14 residues. Germline V gene data show CDR1 as GEAIGNYY and CDR2 as EKD. The CDR3 region has the DNA TGTGCCTGCGACACCGTGGGGGATACGAGACGACTCATCTTT. As protein: CACDTVGDTRRLIF.

This clone was observed a few times. The protein that TCRdb holds for this DNA derives from a much larger clone and differs from the translated DNA at residue 11, which likely indicates a read error; the protein shown here is translated from the DNA. This chain joins TRDV2 and TRDJ1, with 8 bases matching TRDD3. TCRdb records no J gene; here it was assigned by comparing the DNA to germline. This CDR3 has 17 amino acids. Trimming took 2 bases from V and 3 from J; bases not matched to a gene: 13. Germline CDR1 reads GEAIGNYY; CDR2 reads EKD. The CDR3 DNA reads TGTGCCTGTGACAAGCTGGGGGACCCCAGTGTCCCCGATAAACTCATCTTT. It yields the protein CACDKLGDPSVPDKLIF.

Details on this clone: TCRdb has a much larger clone's protein, which differs at residue 10 from the translation of this DNA, likely because of a read error; what is shown is the protein translated from the DNA. J is TRDJ1 and V is TRDV2, with 8 nucleotides matching TRDD2. This CDR3 has 18 residues. In germline, CDR1 is GEAIGNYY, CDR2 EKD. The J segment lost 0 bases and the V segment lost 0 bases, leaving 11 bases of the junction unmatched. Here the CDR3 DNA reads TGTGCCTGTGACACCCTACTTCCTACGGAGGGAGACACCGATAAACTCATCTTT. Protein sequence: CACDTLLPTEGDTDKLIF.

This clone was observed a few times. TCRdb pairs this DNA with a much larger clone's protein that differs at residue 14, likely a read error; the protein shown was translated from the DNA. This chain connects TRDV1 to TRDJ1, with 13 bases identical to TRDD3. The J gene is not listed in TCRdb, so it was assigned here from a DNA match to germline. This CDR3 is built from 21 residues. The V segment lost 3 bases and the J segment 0 bases; nucleotides outside the gene matches: 16. Germline loops: CDR1 TSWWSYY, CDR2 QGS. CDR3 sequence (DNA): TGTGCTCTTGGGGATCTGGACGGTACTGGGGGATACGTCGTATACACCGATAAACTCATCTTT. Its translation is CALGDLDGTGGYVVYTDKLIF.

This clone was counted only a few times. The TCRdb protein comes from a much larger clone and disagrees with this DNA's translation at residue 12, likely due to a read error; the protein given here is derived from the DNA. This chain uses TRDV2 with TRDJ1; D unresolved. No J segment appears in TCRdb, so it was assigned here by matching the sequence to germline. V was clipped by 5 bases and J by 0 bases, with 36 bases between them. In germline, CDR1 is GEAIGNYY, CDR2 EKD. The CDR3 contains 22 residues. The CDR3 DNA reads TGTGCCTGTGCAGCGCGCCGAATATTCTTCAACCAACTCCCCGTTTACACCGATAAACTCATCTTT. This gives the protein CACAARRIFFNQLPVYTDKLIF.

Remarks on this clone: The protein in TCRdb stems from a much larger clone and differs at residue 8 from this DNA's translation, likely a read error; here the protein is translated from the DNA. The V call is TRDV2, the J call TRDJ1; D unresolved. TCRdb records no J gene; here it was assigned by comparing the DNA to germline. The V end lost 1 base, the J end lost 0 bases, and 20 bases lay between the germline ends. CDR3 length equals 18 residues. The germline gives CDR1 GEAIGNYY, CDR2 EKD. The CDR3 region is CACDTKYNQPMYTDKLIF. The CDR3 DNA follows: TGTGCCTGTGACACGAAGTACAACCAGCCGATGTACACCGATAAACTCATCTTT.

This clone was picked up many times. The TCRdb protein comes from a much larger clone and disagrees with this DNA's translation at residue 6, likely due to a read error; the protein given here is derived from the DNA. The chain combines TRDV2 with TRDJ1; 12 nucleotides align to TRDD3. The J gene, absent from TCRdb, was called here by matching the DNA to germline. The CDR3 has 22 residues. CDR1 and CDR2 (germline): GEAIGNYY, EKD. With 1 base clipped from V and 0 bases from J, the junction kept 20 bases outside the gene matches. The CDR3 bases are TGTGCCTGTGACACAGAGCGGATGCTACTGGGGGATACAGGCCCCTACACCGATAAACTCATCTTT. Its protein is CACDTERMLLGDTGPYTDKLIF.